This T cell receptor (beta chain) was recovered during a study of human T cells and chemical hapten exposure. General observations from the study: With alopecia, donors may have immune responses unlike healthy people's. PT1 expanded TCR counts correlated positively with patch test score.

Described time point: patch test 2, 6 weeks after DPC sensitization. Treatment specified: therapeutic diphenylcyclopropenone sensitization with weekly scalp DPC. Alopecia patients deemed DPC-suitable, aged 18 to 70, excluding pregnancy. Per the germline V gene, CDR1 is SEHNR and CDR2 is FQNEAQ (reference sequence). V shed 5 bases, J shed 4 bases, and the junction held 11 bases outside the gene matches. The CDR3 runs to 16 residues. MiXCR, run by TCRdb on the RACE reads, gives a single entry per CDR3 protein. The sample includes roughly 84,000 distinct CDR3 sequences, roughly a tenth of them seen just once. This clonotype has at least ten counts. The antigen remains unidentified.

This chain uses TRBV7-9 with TRBJ2-5; 9 bases align to TRBD1. This clonotype originated in a woman in her forties or fifties with alopecia areata. Some clones in this sample may be carry-over from other donors' samples. The source material was whole blood, sampled in connection with sensitization to the hapten diphenylcyclopropenone (DPC). The CDR3 region is CASSRLKSTGGETQYF. The CDR3 nucleotides are TGTGCCAGCAGCCGACTTAAATCGACAGGGGGAGAGACCCAGTACTTC.